The TCR beta chain under discussion was sequenced for a study of blood T cell repertoires in COVID-19. Study overall: Donors in the United States, Italy and Spain gave samples during acute or convalescent COVID-19. Nucleic acid was either cDNA or gDNA, and it came from T cells, B-cell-depleted T cells, or PBMCs.

Measured with immunoSEQ multiplex PCR; TCRdb has only the in-frame clones, and not every one. The table lists roughly 250,000 clones, around 90% of them singletons. Germline V gene data show CDR1 as SGHKS and CDR2 as YYEKEE (reference sequence). This CDR3 is 15 amino acids long. The V and J ends lost 0 bases and 6 bases, in that order; junction bases with no gene match: 7. The V gene is TRBV5-5, the J gene TRBJ1-2, with 8 bases lining up with TRBD1. The sequenced material came from peripheral blood. The TCR was taken from a man aged 60 to 69 who had recovered from COVID-19. The CDR3: CASSLGPGGENGYTF. Written as DNA, the CDR3 is TGTGCCAGCAGCTTGGGGCCAGGGGGCGAGAATGGCTACACCTTC. Based on the CDR3 plus reference TRBV5-5 and TRBJ1-2, the full variable domain is DAGVTQSPTHLIKTRGQQVTLRCSPISGHKSVSWYQQVLGQGPQFIFQYYEKEERGRGNFPDRFSARQFPNYSSELNVNALLLGDSALYLCASSLGPGGENGYTFGSGTRLTVV.